This TCR beta chain is drawn from a study of T-cell memory formation after mild COVID-19. The authors produced TCR alpha and TCR beta cDNA libraries with sample barcodes and UMIs by 5'RACE using constant-segment primers. A single record per CDR3 protein comes from TCRdb applying MiXCR to the 5' RACE reads. The sample has approximately 400,000 distinct CDR3 sequences; around 17% are singletons. In this sample, this clonotype turned up a few times. This TCR derives from a man between 18 and 35 years old who had mild COVID-19 (a few samples of this study predate the infection). Cell type and time point are not known. The sequenced sample was PBMCs or a T cell subset sorted from them (not recorded which).

CDR3 amino acids: CASSHPPAGGTDTQYF. CDR3 bases: TGCGCCAGCAGCCACCCCCCCGCGGGCGGCACAGATACGCAGTATTTT. J is TRBJ2-3 and V is TRBV5-1; TRBD2 might be the D (5 bases). Germline CDR1 SGHRS, CDR2 YFSETQ. V was shortened by 4 bases and J by 1 base, with 16 bases between the two germline ends. The CDR3 consists of 16 residues.